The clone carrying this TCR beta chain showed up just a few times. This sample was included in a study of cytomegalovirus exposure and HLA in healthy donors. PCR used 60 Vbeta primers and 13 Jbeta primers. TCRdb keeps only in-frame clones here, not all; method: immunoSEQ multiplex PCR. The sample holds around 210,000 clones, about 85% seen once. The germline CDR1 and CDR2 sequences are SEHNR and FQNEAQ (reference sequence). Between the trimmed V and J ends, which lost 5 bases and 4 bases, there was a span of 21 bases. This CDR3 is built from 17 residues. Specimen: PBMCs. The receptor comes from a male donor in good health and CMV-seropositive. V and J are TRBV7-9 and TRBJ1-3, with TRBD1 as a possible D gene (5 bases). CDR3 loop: CASSPRRGRSEGNTIYF. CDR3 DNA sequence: TGTGCCAGCAGCCCCCGGCGGGGCCGGAGTGAGGGAAACACCATATATTTT.